The clone carrying this T cell receptor (beta chain) was counted a single time. Per the authors' pipeline: Counts of nucleated cells, estimated from reference gene primer amplification, were obtained. Only in-frame clones appear in the TCRdb table, and some are missing; sequencing was by immunoSEQ multiplex PCR. V, J and clone size derive from that table, while D and trimming were established from the DNA sequence. The data contain about 310,000 clones, 90% of them singletons. V shed 1 base and J 4 bases; nucleotides not matched to a gene: 3. This CDR3 spans 16 amino acids. The germline CDR1 and CDR2 sequences are SGHDN and FVKESK. The source of the sample is a study of blood T cell repertoires in COVID-19. Study-wide background: Samples came from the United States, Italy and Spain, spanning acute and convalescent COVID-19. Nucleic acid was either cDNA or gDNA, and it came from T cells, B-cell-depleted T cells, or PBMCs.

Sequenced: peripheral blood. This clonotype originated in a middle-aged woman with COVID-19, enrolled during active disease. The chain recombines TRBV14 with TRBJ2-2, with 10 bases lining up with TRBD2. CDR3 in DNA: TGTGCCAGCAGCCAAGCCCTAGCGGGAGTCACCGGGGAGCTGTTTTTT. Its protein is CASSQALAGVTGELFF. The whole variable domain, filled in from reference TRBV14 and TRBJ2-2, reads EAGVTQFPSHSVIEKGQTVTLRCDPISGHDNLYWYRRVMGKEIKFLLHFVKESKQDESGMPNNRFLAERTGGTYSTLKVQPAELEDSGVYFCASSQALAGVTGELFFGEGSRLTVL.